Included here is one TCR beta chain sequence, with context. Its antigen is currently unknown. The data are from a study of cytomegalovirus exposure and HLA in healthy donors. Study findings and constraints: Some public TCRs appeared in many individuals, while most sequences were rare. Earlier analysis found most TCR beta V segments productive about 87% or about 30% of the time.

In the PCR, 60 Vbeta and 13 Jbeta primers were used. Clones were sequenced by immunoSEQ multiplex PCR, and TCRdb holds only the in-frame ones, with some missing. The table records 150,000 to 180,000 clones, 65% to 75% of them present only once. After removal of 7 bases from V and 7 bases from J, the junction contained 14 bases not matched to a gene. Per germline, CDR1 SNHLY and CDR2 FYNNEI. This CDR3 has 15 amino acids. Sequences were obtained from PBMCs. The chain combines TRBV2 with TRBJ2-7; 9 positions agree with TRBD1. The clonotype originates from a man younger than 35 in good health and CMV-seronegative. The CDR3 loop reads CASKNQGWDREEQYF. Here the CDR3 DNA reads TGTGCCAGCAAAAACCAGGGGTGGGACAGGGAAGAGCAGTACTTC.